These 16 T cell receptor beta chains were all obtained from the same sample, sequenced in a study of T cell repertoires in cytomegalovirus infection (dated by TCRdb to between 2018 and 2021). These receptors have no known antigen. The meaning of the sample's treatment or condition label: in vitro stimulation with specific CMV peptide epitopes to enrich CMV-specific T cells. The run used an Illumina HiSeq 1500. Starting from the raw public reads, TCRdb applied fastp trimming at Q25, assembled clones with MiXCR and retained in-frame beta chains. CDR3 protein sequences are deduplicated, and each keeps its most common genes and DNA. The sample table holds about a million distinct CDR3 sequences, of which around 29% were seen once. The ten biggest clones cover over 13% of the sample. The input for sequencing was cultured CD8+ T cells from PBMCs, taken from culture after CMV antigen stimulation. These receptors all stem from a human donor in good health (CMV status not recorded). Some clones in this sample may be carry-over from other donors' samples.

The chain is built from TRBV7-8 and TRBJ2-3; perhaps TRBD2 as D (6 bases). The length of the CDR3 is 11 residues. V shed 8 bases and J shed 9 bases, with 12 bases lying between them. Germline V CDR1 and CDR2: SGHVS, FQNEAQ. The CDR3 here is CASSDGGTQYF. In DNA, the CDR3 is TGTGCCAGCTCGGATGGGGGGACGCAGTATTTT.

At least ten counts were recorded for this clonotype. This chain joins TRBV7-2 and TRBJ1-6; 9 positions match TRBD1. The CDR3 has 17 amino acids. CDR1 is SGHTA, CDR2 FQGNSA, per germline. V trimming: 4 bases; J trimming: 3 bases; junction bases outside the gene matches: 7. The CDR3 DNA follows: TGTGCCAGCAGCTGGTCGCGGACAGGGGACTATAATTCACCCCTCCACTTT. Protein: CASSWSRTGDYNSPLHF. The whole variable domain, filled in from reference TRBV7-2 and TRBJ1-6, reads GAGVSQSPSNKVTEKGKDVELRCDPISGHTALYWYRQSLGQGLEFLIYFQGNSAPDKSGLPSDRFSAERTGGSVSTLTIQRTQQEDSAVYLCASSWSRTGDYNSPLHFGNGTRLTVT.

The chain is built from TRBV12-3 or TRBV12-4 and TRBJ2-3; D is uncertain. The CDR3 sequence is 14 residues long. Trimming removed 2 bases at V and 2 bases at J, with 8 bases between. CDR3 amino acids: CASSLNGYTDTQYF. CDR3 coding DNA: TGTGCCAGCAGTTTAAACGGGTACACAGATACGCAGTATTTT.

The CDR3 is CASSNRDYGYTF. The CDR3 DNA reads as TGTGCCAGCAGCAACAGGGACTATGGCTACACCTTC. The rearrangement uses TRBV6-5 and TRBJ1-2, with TRBD1 as a possible D gene (6 bases). CDR1 is MNHEY and CDR2 is SVGAGI in the germline V gene. This CDR3 contains 12 residues. V lost 6 bases and J 3 bases, leaving 8 bases between the germline ends.

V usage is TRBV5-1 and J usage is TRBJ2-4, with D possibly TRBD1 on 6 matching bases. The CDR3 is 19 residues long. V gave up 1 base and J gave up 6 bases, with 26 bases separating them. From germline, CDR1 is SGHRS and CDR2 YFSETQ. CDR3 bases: TGCGCCAGCAGCTTGCGAAACCTTAACAGGGAATCTTTCTTAAACATTCAGTACTTC. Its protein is CASSLRNLNRESFLNIQYF.

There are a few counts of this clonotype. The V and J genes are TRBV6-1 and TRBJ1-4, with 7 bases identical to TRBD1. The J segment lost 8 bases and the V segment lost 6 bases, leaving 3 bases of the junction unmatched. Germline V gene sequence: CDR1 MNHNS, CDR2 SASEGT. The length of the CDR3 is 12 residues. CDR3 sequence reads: CASSTDREKLFF. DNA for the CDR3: TGTGCCAGCAGCACGGACAGGGAAAAACTGTTTTTT.

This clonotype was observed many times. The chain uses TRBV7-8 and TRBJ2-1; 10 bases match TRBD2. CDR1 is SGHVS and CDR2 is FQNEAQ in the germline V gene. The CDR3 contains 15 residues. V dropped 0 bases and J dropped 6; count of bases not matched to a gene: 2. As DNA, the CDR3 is TGTGCCAGCAGCTTAGCCCTAGCGGGGGCCAATGAGCAGTTCTTC. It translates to CASSLALAGANEQFF. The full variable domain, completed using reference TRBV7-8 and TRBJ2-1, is GAGVSQSPRYKVAKRGQDVALRCDPISGHVSLFWYQQALGQGPEFLTYFQNEAQLDKSGLPSDRFFAERPEGSVSTLKIQRTQQEDSAVYLCASSLALAGANEQFFGPGTRLTVL.

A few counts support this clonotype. CDR3 sequence (DNA): TGTGCCAGCAGTGAAAGGGGACACGTCTCCTACGAGCAGTACTTC. Translating it yields CASSERGHVSYEQYF. The chain combines TRBV6-1 with TRBJ2-7; D might be TRBD1 (6 bases). Germline CDR1 is MNHNS and CDR2 is SASEGT. The V and J ends lost 2 bases and 0 bases respectively, with 11 bases between them. The CDR3 length is 15 residues.

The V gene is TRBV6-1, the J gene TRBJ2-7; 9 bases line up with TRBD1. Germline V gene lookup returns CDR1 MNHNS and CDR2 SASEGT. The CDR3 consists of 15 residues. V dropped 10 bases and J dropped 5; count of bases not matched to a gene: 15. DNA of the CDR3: TGTGCCATGGGACAGGGTAAGGTTTTGGGTAACGAGCAGTACTTC. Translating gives CAMGQGKVLGNEQYF.

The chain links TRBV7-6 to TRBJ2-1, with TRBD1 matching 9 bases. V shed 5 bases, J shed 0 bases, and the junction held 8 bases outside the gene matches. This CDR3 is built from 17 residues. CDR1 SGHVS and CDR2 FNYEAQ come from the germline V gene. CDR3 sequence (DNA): TGTGCCAGCAGCCTCCGGGGACAGGGAGGCTCCTACAATGAGCAGTTCTTC. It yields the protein CASSLRGQGGSYNEQFF.

The CDR3 DNA reads as TGTGCCAGTAGTGTTGCTCATCCCAATCAGCCCCAGCATTTT. It encodes CASSVAHPNQPQHF. V and J are TRBV19 and TRBJ1-5; D unresolved. Looked up from germline, CDR1 is LNHDA and CDR2 is SQIVND (reference sequence). CDR3 length: 14 amino acids. The ends were cut back, 5 bases at V and 3 bases at J, with 11 bases in the middle.

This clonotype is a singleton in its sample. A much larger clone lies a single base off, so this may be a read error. The CDR3 is CASSSEGRRNTEDFF. CDR3 bases: TGTGCCAGCAGCTCCGAGGGACGGAGGAACACTGAAGATTTCTTT. The chain carries TRBV7-4 and TRBJ1-1; a possible D gene is TRBD1 (5 bases). CDR3 length equals 15 residues. CDR1 SGHVT and CDR2 SQSDAQ come from the germline V gene.

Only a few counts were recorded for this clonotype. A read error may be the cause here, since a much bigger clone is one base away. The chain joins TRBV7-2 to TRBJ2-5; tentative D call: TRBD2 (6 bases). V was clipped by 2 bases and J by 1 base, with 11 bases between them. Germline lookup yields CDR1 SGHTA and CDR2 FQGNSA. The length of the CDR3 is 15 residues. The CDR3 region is CTSSLITSPQETQYF. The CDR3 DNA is TGTACCAGCAGCTTAATCACTAGCCCCCAAGAGACCCAGTACTTC.

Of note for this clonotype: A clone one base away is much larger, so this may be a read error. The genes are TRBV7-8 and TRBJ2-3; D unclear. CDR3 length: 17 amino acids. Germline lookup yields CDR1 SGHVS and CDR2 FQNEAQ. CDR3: CANSFPTTGASTDTQYF. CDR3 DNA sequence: TGTGCCAACAGCTTTCCCACGACCGGTGCTAGCACAGATACGCAGTATTTT.

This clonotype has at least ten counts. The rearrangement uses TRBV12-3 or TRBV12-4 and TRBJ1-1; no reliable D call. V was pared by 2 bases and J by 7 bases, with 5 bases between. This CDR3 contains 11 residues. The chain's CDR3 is CASSLRGEAFF. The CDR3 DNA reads TGTGCCAGCAGTTTACGGGGTGAAGCTTTCTTT.

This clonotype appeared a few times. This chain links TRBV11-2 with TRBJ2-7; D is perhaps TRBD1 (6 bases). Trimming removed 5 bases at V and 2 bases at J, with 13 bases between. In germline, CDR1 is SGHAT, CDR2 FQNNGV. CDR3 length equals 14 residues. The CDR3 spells CASSPGQFTYEQYV. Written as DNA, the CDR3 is TGTGCCAGCAGCCCCGGACAGTTTACCTACGAGCAGTACGTC.